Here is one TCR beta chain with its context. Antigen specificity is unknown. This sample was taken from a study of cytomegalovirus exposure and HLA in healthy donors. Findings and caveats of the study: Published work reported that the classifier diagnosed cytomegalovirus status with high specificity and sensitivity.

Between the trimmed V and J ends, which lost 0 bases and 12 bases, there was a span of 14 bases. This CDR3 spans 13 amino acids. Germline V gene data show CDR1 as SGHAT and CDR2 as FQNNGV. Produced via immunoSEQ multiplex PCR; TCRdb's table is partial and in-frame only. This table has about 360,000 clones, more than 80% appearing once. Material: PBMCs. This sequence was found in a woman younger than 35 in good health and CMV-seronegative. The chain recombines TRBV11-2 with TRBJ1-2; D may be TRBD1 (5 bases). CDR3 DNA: TGTGCCAGCAGCTTAGATCGCGGGGGAAGGGACACCTTC. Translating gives CASSLDRGGRDTF. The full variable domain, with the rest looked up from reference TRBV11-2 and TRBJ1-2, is EAGVAQSPRYKIIEKRQSVAFWCNPISGHATLYWYQQILGQGPKLLIQFQNNGVVDDSQLPKDRFSAERLKGVDSTLKIQPAKLEDSAVYLCASSLDRGGRDTFGSGTRLTVV.